The sequence of this T cell receptor (beta chain) was determined in a study of shared clonotypes between healthy human individuals. In the study overall: CD4 naive and CD4 memory each took three plates per donor, while CD8 naive took two and CD8 memory one. Study results and caveats: Clonotypes that were shared across a few donors made up roughly 5.2% of naive CD4 clonotypes. In general, naive subsets displayed greater estimated richness than memory subsets did.

Libraries were prepared by immunoSEQ multiplex PCR; TCRdb keeps only in-frame clonotypes and omits some of them. The repertoire holds roughly 1,800,000 clones, with about 95% as singletons. CD45RO-negative CD8 cells positively selected for CCR7 made up the naive population, which excluded terminally differentiated effector memory CD45RA+ cells. There were no recent acute infections or vaccinations among the donors, who were healthy HIV-negative adults. Remarks on this clone: The antigen is not known.

CDR1 and CDR2 from the germline V gene are MGHRA and YSYEKL. Deletions cut 4 bases from V and 2 bases from J, with 12 bases between. The CDR3 totals 15 residues. This receptor was identified in a man aged 18 to 29 in good health. The genes are TRBV4-1 and TRBJ2-1; perhaps TRBD1 as D (5 bases). Material: naive CD8+ T cells sorted from blood. The CDR3 sequence is CASSPDQGPYNEQFF. The CDR3 bases are TGCGCCAGCAGCCCAGACCAGGGCCCCTACAATGAGCAGTTCTTC.